This T cell receptor (beta chain) is from a study of T cell responses to AZD1222 COVID-19 vaccine. Broader study findings: When two AZD1222 doses had been given, Spike-specific TCR breadth and depth rose. Only a handful of AZD1222 recipients, several in all, had baseline seropositivity. After the peak T cell response, and only then, were repertoires sampled.

This clone was observed a single time. The antigen remains undetermined. Sequenced by immunoSEQ multiplex PCR; TCRdb stores in-frame clones only, minus some. The table lists about 76,000 clones, about 83% of them singletons. V trimming: 6 bases; J trimming: 4 bases; junction bases outside the gene matches: 4. Germline V gene lookup returns CDR1 MNHEY and CDR2 SVGAGI. CDR3 length: 13 amino acids. Sequencing was performed on peripheral blood, taken 28 days after the second dose of the MenACWY control vaccine. The gene calls are TRBV6-5 and TRBJ2-5, with 8 bases matching TRBD2. This sequence was found in an adult who received the MenACWY meningococcal vaccine as a control. In DNA, the CDR3 is TGTGCCAGCAGGACGGGACTAGTAGAGACCCAGTACTTC. Translation gives CASRTGLVETQYF.